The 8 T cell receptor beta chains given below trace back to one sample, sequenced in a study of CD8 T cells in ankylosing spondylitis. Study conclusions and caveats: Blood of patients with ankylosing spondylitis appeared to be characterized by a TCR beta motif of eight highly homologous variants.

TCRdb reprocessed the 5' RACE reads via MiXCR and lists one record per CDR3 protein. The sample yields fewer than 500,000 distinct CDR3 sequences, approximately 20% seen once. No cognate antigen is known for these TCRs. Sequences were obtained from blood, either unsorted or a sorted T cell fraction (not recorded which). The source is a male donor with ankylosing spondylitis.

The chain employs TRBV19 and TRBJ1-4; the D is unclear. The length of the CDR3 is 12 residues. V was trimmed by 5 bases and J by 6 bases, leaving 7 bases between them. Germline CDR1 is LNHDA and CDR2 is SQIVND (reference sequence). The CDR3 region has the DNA TGTGCCAGTAGTCCACGGGATGAAAAACTGTTTTTT. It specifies CASSPRDEKLFF.

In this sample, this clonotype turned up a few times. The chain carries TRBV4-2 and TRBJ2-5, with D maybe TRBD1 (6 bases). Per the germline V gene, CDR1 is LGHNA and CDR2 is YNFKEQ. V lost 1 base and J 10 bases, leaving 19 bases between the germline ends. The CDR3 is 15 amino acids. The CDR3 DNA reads TGTGCCAGCAGCCAAGGCGGTGGAACAGGGTGGGGCCAGTACTTC. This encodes CASSQGGGTGWGQYF.

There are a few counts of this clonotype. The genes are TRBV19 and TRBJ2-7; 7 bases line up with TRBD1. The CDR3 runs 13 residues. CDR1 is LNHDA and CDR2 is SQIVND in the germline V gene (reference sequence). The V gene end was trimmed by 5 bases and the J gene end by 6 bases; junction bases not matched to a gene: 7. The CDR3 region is CASSVNRGREQYF. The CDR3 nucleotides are TGTGCCAGTAGTGTCAACAGGGGACGCGAGCAGTACTTC.

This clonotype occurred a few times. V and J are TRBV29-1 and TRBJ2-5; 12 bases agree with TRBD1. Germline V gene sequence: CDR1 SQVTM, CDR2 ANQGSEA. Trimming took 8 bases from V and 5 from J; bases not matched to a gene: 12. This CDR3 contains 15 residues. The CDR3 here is CSTSPGTGGAETQYF. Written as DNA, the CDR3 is TGCAGCACCTCCCCCGGGACAGGGGGCGCGGAGACCCAGTACTTC. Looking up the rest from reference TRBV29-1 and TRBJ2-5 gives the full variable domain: SAVISQKPSRDICQRGTSLTIQCQVDSQVTMMFWYRQQPGQSLTLIATANQGSEATYESGFVIDKFPISRPNLTFSTLTVSNMSPEDSSIYLCSTSPGTGGAETQYFGPGTRLLVL.

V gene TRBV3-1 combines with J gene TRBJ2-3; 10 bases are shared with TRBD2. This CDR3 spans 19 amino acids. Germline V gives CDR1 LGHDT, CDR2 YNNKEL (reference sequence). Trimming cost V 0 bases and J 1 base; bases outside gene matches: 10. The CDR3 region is CASSQDWASGRLGTDTQYF. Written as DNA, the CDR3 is TGTGCCAGCAGCCAAGATTGGGCTAGCGGGAGATTGGGCACAGATACGCAGTATTTT.

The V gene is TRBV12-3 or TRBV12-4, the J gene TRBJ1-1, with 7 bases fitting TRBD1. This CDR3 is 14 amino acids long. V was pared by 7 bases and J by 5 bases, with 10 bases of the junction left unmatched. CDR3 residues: CASNRQGGGTEAFF. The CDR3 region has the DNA TGTGCCAGCAATCGACAGGGTGGGGGGACTGAAGCTTTCTTT.

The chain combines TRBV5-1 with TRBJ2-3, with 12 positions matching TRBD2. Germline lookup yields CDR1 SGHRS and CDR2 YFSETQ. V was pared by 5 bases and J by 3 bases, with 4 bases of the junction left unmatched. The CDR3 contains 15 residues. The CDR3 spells CASRLAGGQTDTQYF. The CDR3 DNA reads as TGCGCCAGCAGGCTAGCGGGAGGGCAGACAGATACGCAGTATTTT.

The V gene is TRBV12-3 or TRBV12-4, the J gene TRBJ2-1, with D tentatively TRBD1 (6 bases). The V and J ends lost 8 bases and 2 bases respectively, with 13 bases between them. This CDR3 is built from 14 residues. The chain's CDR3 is CASVPRGAYNEQFF. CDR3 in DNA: TGTGCCAGCGTGCCCAGGGGCGCCTACAATGAGCAGTTCTTC.